These 20 T cell receptor beta chains were sequenced from one sample in a study of metastatic and nonmetastatic thyroid tumors. Patients had received no treatment of any kind before thyroid surgery. TCRdb re-called the PCR reads with MiXCR. The sample shows around 45,000 clones, 3% to 3.5% of them seen only once. The sequencing sample was made of blood. The source is a female donor with papillary thyroid cancer or a benign thyroid nodule (not recorded which). Some clones in this sample may be carry-over from other donors' samples.

This clone was seen more than once but under ten times. The rearrangement uses TRBV6-2 or TRBV6-3 and TRBJ1-1; no firm D call. The V end was cut by 6 bases, the J end by 4 bases, with 15 bases between. The CDR3 contains 14 residues. Germline-derived CDR1 and CDR2 are MNHEY and SVGEGT. CDR3 nucleotides: TGTGCCAGCAGCAAGCACCCGGAAGGCACTGAAGCTTTCTTT. Protein product: CASSKHPEGTEAFF.

There are many counts of this clone. A clone one base away is much larger, so this may be a read error. The chain links TRBV6-1 to TRBJ1-2; D is ambiguous. The CDR3 runs to 14 residues. Trimming cost V 5 bases and J 3 bases, with 13 bases left between them. CDR1 MNHNS and CDR2 SASEGT come from the germline V gene. This CDR3 is CASSKGRVYYGYTF. DNA for the CDR3: TGTGCCAGCAGTAAAGGGAGGGTGTACTATGGCTACACCTTC.

The gene calls are TRBV6-1 and TRBJ2-3, with 11 bases matching TRBD2. CDR1 MNHNS and CDR2 SASEGT come from the germline V gene. This CDR3 is built from 15 residues. V trimming: 7 bases; J trimming: 3 bases; junction bases outside the gene matches: 6. Written as DNA, the CDR3 is TGTGCCAGCAATCCGACTAGCGGGGAGACAGATACGCAGTATTTT. Its translation: CASNPTSGETDTQYF.

Comment on this clone: This sample also contains other DNA sequences that code for the same CDR3. V and J are TRBV27 and TRBJ1-1, with TRBD1 matching 9 bases. The V gene's germline CDR1 is MNHEY and CDR2 SMNVEV (reference sequence). The length of the CDR3 is 14 residues. The J segment lost 2 bases and the V segment lost 6 bases, leaving 4 bases of the junction unmatched. CDR3 bases: TGTGCCAGCAGCACGGGACAGGGAAACACTGAAGCTTTCTTT. Protein sequence: CASSTGQGNTEAFF.

This clone was seen many times. Possible read error: a much larger clone is one base away. The same CDR3 also results from other DNA sequences found in this sample. The chain joins TRBV30 to TRBJ1-2, with D perhaps TRBD1 (5 bases). V was cut by 1 base and J by 7 bases, with 10 bases left in between. The CDR3 has 12 amino acids. The germline V gene encodes CDR1 GTSNPN and CDR2 SVGIG (reference sequence). As DNA, the CDR3 is TGTGCCTGGAGTGCTCGGGGGATTGGCTACACCTTC. Translating it yields CAWSARGIGYTF.

This clone was counted only a few times. The chain uses TRBV28 and TRBJ1-4; the match to TRBD1 covers 9 bases. The CDR3 totals 14 residues. Trimming removed 7 bases from V and 7 bases from J; junction bases left unmatched: 7. The germline gives CDR1 MDHEN, CDR2 SYDVKM. The CDR3 is CASIDRQGGEKLFF. CDR3 nucleotides: TGTGCCAGCATTGATCGACAGGGGGGTGAAAAACTGTTTTTT.

The rearrangement uses TRBV18 and TRBJ2-7, with TRBD1 matching over 9 bases. CDR3 size: 15 residues. The V segment lost 3 bases and the J segment 7 bases; nucleotides outside the gene matches: 10. In germline, CDR1 is KGHSH, CDR2 LQKENI. This CDR3 reads CASSPGTGTGSEQYF. The CDR3 DNA reads as TGTGCCAGCTCACCTGGGACCGGGACAGGGTCTGAGCAGTACTTC.

A few counts support this clone. The chain recombines TRBV20-1 with TRBJ1-1; TRBD1 is a possible D gene (5 bases). Germline CDR1 reads DFQATT; CDR2 reads SNEGSKA (reference sequence). Deletions cut 5 bases from V and 0 bases from J, with 10 bases between. The CDR3 runs 13 residues. The CDR3 region is CSAPGTVNTEAFF. The CDR3 DNA follows: TGCAGTGCTCCCGGGACGGTGAACACTGAAGCTTTCTTT.

This clone was counted many times. This chain uses TRBV11-2 with TRBJ2-1; 7 nucleotides agree with TRBD2. The CDR3 runs 15 residues. CDR1 is SGHAT and CDR2 is FQNNGV in the germline V gene. With 0 bases clipped from V and 6 bases from J, the junction kept 5 bases outside the gene matches. As DNA, the CDR3 is TGTGCCAGCAGCTTAGACGGGGGACTAACCAATGAGCAGTTCTTC. The encoded protein is CASSLDGGLTNEQFF.

This clone appeared many times. The V and J genes are TRBV7-2 and TRBJ1-1; TRBD1 matches at 7 bases. V trimming: 1 base; J trimming: 11 bases; junction bases outside the gene matches: 7. The CDR3 length is 13 residues. In germline, CDR1 is SGHTA, CDR2 FQGNSA. CDR3 in amino acids: CASSLEGRGVAFF. In nucleotides, the CDR3 is TGTGCCAGCAGCTTAGAGGGCAGGGGGGTTGCTTTCTTT.

V usage is TRBV27 and J usage is TRBJ2-1, with 8 nucleotides matching TRBD2. The junction had 8 bases not matched to a gene; V was cut back by 3 bases and J by 10 bases. The CDR3 contains 14 residues. The V gene's germline CDR1 is MNHEY and CDR2 SMNVEV (reference sequence). The CDR3: CASSLLAGYSEQFF. The CDR3 region has the DNA TGTGCCAGCAGTTTGTTAGCGGGATACTCCGAGCAGTTCTTC.

Many counts were recorded for this clone. This same CDR3 is encoded by further DNA sequences in the sample. This chain connects TRBV3-1 to TRBJ2-1; D gene uncertain. This CDR3 has 13 amino acids. Germline lookup yields CDR1 LGHDT and CDR2 YNNKEL (reference sequence). V was shortened by 1 base and J by 6 bases, with 7 bases between the two germline ends. This chain's CDR3 is CASSQVRTNEQFF. In DNA, the CDR3 is TGTGCCAGCAGCCAAGTTCGAACCAATGAGCAGTTCTTC.

This clone was observed at least ten times. The gene calls are TRBV19 and TRBJ2-1; D uncertain. The germline V gene encodes CDR1 LNHDA and CDR2 SQIVND (reference sequence). The CDR3 is 12 residues long. The ends were cut back, 1 base at V and 5 bases at J, with 3 bases in the middle. CDR3 bases: TGTGCCAGTAGTATAGTACACAATGAGCAGTTCTTC. Amino acids: CASSIVHNEQFF.

The V gene is TRBV6-1, the J gene TRBJ2-4; a possible D gene is TRBD1 (5 bases). Germline CDR1 is MNHNS and CDR2 is SASEGT. Trimming shortened V by 7 bases and J by 16 bases, and 23 bases separated the two germline ends. CDR3 size: 13 residues. The CDR3 spells CASTPGPGNTQYF. For the CDR3, the DNA is TGTGCCAGCACACCGGGCCCAGGGAACACTCAATACTTC.

This clone was picked up a small number of times. The genes are TRBV20-1 and TRBJ2-7, with 14 bases identical to TRBD2. Looked up from germline, CDR1 is DFQATT and CDR2 is SNEGSKA (reference sequence). This CDR3 comprises 15 residues. V was pared by 5 bases and J by 2 bases, with 5 bases of the junction left unmatched. The CDR3 spells CSASGLAGGTYEQYF. CDR3 DNA sequence: TGCAGTGCTTCCGGACTAGCGGGGGGAACCTACGAGCAGTACTTC.

This clone occurred many times. The chain employs TRBV9 and TRBJ1-1; D gene unclear. Trimming took off 0 bases at V and 10 bases at J, with 16 bases between the two ends. CDR1 SGDLS and CDR2 YYNGEE come from the germline V gene. The CDR3 covers 14 residues. This CDR3 reads CASSVDPIRPPAFF. The CDR3 DNA is TGTGCCAGCAGCGTAGACCCCATAAGACCCCCAGCTTTCTTT.

The chain couples TRBV7-3 to TRBJ2-2; 8 bases agree with TRBD2. In germline, CDR1 is SGHTA, CDR2 FQGTGA. This CDR3 comprises 17 residues. Trimming cost V 5 bases and J 5 bases; bases outside gene matches: 13. CDR3 protein: CASSPATAGDRTGELFF. CDR3 coding DNA: TGTGCCAGCAGCCCCGCAACAGCGGGAGATCGTACCGGGGAGCTGTTTTTT.

This chain joins TRBV28 and TRBJ2-3; 7 nucleotides agree with TRBD1. V shed 4 bases, J shed 2 bases, and the junction held 6 bases outside the gene matches. Germline CDR1 and CDR2: MDHEN and SYDVKM. This CDR3 has 15 amino acids. DNA for the CDR3: TGTGCCAGCAGTTCGTCCGGGACAGACACAGATACGCAGTATTTT. This encodes CASSSSGTDTDTQYF.

This clone showed up just a few times. This chain links TRBV27 with TRBJ2-3, with D perhaps matching TRBD2 (6 bases). This CDR3 region has 15 residues. V shed 3 bases and J shed 0 bases, with 10 bases lying between them. Germline CDR1 MNHEY, CDR2 SMNVEV (reference sequence). The CDR3 is CASSLYSGSTDTQYF. CDR3 nucleotide sequence: TGTGCCAGCAGTTTGTATAGCGGTAGCACAGATACGCAGTATTTT.

This clone was counted at least ten times. Written as DNA, the CDR3 is TGCGCCAGCAGTGAGTCCGGGAGAAGTGAAGCTTTCTTT. It is translated as CASSESGRSEAFF. The chain recombines TRBV10-1 with TRBJ1-1; D gene uncertain. V was cut by 0 bases and J by 7 bases, with 9 bases left in between. Germline-derived CDR1 and CDR2 are WNHNN and SYGVQD (reference sequence). The CDR3 covers 13 residues.